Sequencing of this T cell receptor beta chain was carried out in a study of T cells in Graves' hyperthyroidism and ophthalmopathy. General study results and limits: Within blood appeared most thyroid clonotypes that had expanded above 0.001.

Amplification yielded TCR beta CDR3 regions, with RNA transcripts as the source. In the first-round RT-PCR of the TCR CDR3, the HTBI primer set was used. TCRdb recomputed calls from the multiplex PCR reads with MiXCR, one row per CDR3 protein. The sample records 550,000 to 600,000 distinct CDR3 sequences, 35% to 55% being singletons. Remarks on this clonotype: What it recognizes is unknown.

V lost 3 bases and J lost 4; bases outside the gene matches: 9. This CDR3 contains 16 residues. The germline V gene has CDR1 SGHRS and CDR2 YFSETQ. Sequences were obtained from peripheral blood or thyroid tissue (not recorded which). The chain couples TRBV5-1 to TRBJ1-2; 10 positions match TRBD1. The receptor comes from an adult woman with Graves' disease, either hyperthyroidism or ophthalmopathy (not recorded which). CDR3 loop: CASSYSSGTGVYGYTF. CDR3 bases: TGCGCCAGCAGCTATTCATCCGGGACAGGGGTCTATGGCTACACCTTC.